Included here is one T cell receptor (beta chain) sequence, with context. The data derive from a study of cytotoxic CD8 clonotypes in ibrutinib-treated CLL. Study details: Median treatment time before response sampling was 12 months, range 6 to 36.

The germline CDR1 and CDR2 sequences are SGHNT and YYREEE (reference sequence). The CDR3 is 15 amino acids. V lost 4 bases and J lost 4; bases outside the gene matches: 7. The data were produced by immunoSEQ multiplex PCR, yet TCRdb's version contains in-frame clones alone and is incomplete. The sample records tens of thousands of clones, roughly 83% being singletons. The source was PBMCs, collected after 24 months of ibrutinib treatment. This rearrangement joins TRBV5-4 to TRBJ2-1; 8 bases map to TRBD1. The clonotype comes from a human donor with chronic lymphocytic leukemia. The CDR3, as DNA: TGTGCCAGCAGCCCGGACGGGACAGGATACAATGAGCAGTTCTTC. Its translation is CASSPDGTGYNEQFF.